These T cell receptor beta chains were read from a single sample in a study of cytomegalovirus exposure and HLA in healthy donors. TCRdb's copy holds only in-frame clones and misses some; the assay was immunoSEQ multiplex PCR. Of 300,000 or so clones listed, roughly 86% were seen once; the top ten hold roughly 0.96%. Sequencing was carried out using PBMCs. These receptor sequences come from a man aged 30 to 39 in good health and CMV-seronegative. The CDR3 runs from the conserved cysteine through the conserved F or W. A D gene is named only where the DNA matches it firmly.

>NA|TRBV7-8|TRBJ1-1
CASSPRWSGDLTEAFF
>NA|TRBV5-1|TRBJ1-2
CASGADSNYGYTF
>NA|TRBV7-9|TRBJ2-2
CASSPSPPNTGELFF
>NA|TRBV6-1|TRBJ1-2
CASRDLGSGYTF
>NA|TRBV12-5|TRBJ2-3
CASGLVLGRGRTDTQYF
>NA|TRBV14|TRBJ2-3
CASSQRQKSSTDTQYF
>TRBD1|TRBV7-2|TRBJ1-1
CASRSRQGVGNTEAFF
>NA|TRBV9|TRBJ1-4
CASSVGATGRNEKLFF
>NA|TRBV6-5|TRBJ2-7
CASSYPGTGTDEQYF
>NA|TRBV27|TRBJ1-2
CASSSSRGRGYTF
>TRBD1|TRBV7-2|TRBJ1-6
CASRGGQGSSYNSPLHF
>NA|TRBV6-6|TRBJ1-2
CASSRGENYGYTF
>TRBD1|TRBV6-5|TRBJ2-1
CASSQDRGNVNEQFF
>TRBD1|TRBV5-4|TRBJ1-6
CASSFGTGWSPLHF
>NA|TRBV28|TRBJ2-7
CASSPRSGVLYEQYF
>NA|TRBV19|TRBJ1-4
CASMLAGTREKLFF
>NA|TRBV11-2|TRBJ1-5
CASSSGFDSNQPQHF
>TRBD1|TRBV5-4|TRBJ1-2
CASSLGGQLGGYTF
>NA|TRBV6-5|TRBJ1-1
CATRGDVMNTEAFF
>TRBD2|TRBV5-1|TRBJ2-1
CASSPGLAGGLNEQFF
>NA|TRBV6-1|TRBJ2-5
CASSEEGSLPGVQYF
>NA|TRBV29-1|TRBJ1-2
CSVEPGLNYGYTF